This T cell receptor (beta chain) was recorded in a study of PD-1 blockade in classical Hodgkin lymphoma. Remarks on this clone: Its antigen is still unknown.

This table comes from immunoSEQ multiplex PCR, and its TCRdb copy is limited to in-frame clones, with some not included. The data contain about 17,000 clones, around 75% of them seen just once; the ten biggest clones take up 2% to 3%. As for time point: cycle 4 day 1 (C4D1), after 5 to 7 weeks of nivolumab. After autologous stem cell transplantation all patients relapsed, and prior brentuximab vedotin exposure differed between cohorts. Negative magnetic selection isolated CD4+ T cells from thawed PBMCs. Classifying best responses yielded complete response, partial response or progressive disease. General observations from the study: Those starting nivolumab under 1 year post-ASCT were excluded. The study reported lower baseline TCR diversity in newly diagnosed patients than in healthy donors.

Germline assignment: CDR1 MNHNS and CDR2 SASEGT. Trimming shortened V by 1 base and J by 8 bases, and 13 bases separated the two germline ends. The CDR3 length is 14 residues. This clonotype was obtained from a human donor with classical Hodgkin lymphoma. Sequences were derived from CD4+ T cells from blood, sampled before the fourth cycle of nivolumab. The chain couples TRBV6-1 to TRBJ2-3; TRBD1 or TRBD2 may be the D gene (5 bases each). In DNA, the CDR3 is TGTGCCAGCAGTGAAGGGGGGTTGTCGGGTACGCAGTATTTT. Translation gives CASSEGGLSGTQYF.